This record looks at one T cell receptor (beta chain) sequence and its context. Profiled with immunoSEQ multiplex PCR; TCRdb holds only in-frame clones, not every one. Among fewer than 350,000 clones listed, roughly 90% were seen once. Germline CDR1 is MGHRA and CDR2 is YSYEKL. The CDR3 spans 15 residues. The V end was cut by 0 bases, the J end by 2 bases, with 8 bases between. This entry is derived from a study of cytomegalovirus exposure and HLA in healthy donors. The genes are TRBV4-1 and TRBJ2-1; D gene ambiguous. The receptor comes from a woman under 30 in good health and CMV-seronegative. The sequencing input was PBMCs. CDR3 sequence reads: CASSQEITTYNEQFF. CDR3 nucleotides: TGCGCCAGCAGCCAAGAAATAACTACCTACAATGAGCAGTTCTTC.